This T cell receptor beta chain originates from a study of cytomegalovirus exposure and HLA in healthy donors. PCR employed 60 Vbeta and 13 Jbeta primers. This table comes from immunoSEQ multiplex PCR, and its TCRdb copy is limited to in-frame clones, with some not included. The sample carries about 130,000 clones, roughly 80% recorded once. The V gene's germline CDR1 is SGHVS and CDR2 FNYEAQ. With 3 bases removed from V and 7 bases from J, the gap between germline ends came to 15 bases. The CDR3 runs to 14 residues. This TCR derives from a man in his thirties or forties in good health and CMV-seronegative. The rearrangement joins TRBV7-6 to TRBJ2-5; D perhaps matches TRBD2 (7 bases). The sequenced sample was PBMCs. Here the CDR3 DNA reads TGTGCCAGCAGCTTTGCGGGGGCAGACGGGACCCAGTACTTC. Protein sequence: CASSFAGADGTQYF.